The rows below give T cell receptor beta chains drawn from one sample of a study of cytomegalovirus exposure and HLA in healthy donors. The data were produced by immunoSEQ multiplex PCR, yet TCRdb's version contains in-frame clones alone and is incomplete. The repertoire table contains about 200,000 clones. The sequencing sample was made of PBMCs. These receptors all come from a man younger than 40 in good health and CMV-seronegative. CDR3s include the opening cysteine and the closing phenylalanine or tryptophan. The D gene is left open where the match is weak.

v_gene	j_gene	d_gene	CDR3aa	CDR3nt
TRBV19	TRBJ2-2	.	CASSMTRQILAGELFF	TGTGCCAGTAGTATGACCCGACAGATACTGGCCGGGGAGCTGTTTTTT
TRBV21-1	TRBJ2-7	.	CASSLYEQYF	TGTGCCAGCAGCTTATACGAGCAGTACTTC
TRBV18	TRBJ2-2	.	CASSPQGLTMTGELFF	TGTGCCAGCTCACCACAGGGTTTGACTATGACCGGGGAGCTGTTTTTT
TRBV5-6	TRBJ2-2	.	CASSLAGGSGELFF	TGTGCCAGCAGCTTGGCCGGAGGGTCCGGGGAGCTGTTTTTT
TRBV30	TRBJ2-2	.	CAWDGNPPNTGELFF	TGTGCCTGGGACGGGAACCCCCCAAACACCGGGGAGCTGTTTTTT
TRBV19	TRBJ1-1	.	CASSIYGGEAFF	TGTGCCAGTAGTATATATGGAGGCGAAGCTTTCTTT
TRBV6-5	TRBJ2-4	TRBD1	CASSTGQGGKNIQYF	TGTGCCAGCAGCACCGGACAGGGCGGCAAAAACATTCAGTACTTC
TRBV9	TRBJ2-1	.	CASSVSGDPLISYNEQFF	TGTGCCAGCAGCGTATCGGGAGACCCTCTTATCTCCTACAATGAGCAGTTCTTC
TRBV5-1	TRBJ2-5	TRBD2	CASSLVAGGRETQYF	TGCGCCAGCAGCTTGGTAGCGGGAGGGCGCGAGACCCAGTACTTC
TRBV9	TRBJ2-7	TRBD2	CASSARLASHEQYF	TGTGCCAGCAGCGCCAGACTAGCTTCCCACGAGCAGTACTTC
TRBV7-9	TRBJ2-2	.	CASSYRMMVAQNTGELFF	TGTGCCAGCAGCTACAGGATGATGGTAGCACAGAACACCGGGGAGCTGTTTTTT
TRBV2	TRBJ2-1	TRBD2	CASRILSGSYNEQFF	TGTGCCAGCAGGATCCTCAGCGGGAGCTACAATGAGCAGTTCTTC
TRBV6-5	TRBJ1-6	.	CASRDTHSPLHF	TGTGCCAGCAGAGACACACACTCACCCCTCCACTTT
TRBV29-1	TRBJ2-5	TRBD2	CSVRRTRGFQETQYF	TGCAGCGTGAGGAGGACTAGGGGATTTCAAGAGACCCAGTACTTC
TRBV9	TRBJ2-3	TRBD2	CASSETGRGAQYF	TGTGCCAGCAGTGAGACGGGTCGGGGGGCGCAGTATTTT
TRBV6-6	TRBJ1-1	TRBD1	CASSYLQGMNTEAFF	TGTGCCAGCAGTTACTTACAGGGGATGAACACTGAAGCTTTCTTT
TRBV5-4	TRBJ2-1	TRBD1	CASSTGTGGYNEQFF	TGTGCCAGCAGCACCGGGACAGGGGGATACAATGAGCAGTTCTTC
TRBV2	TRBJ2-1	.	CASQRLVGTNNEQFF	TGTGCCAGCCAAAGACTAGTGGGAACAAACAATGAGCAGTTCTTC
TRBV7-6	TRBJ1-2	.	CASSLRGGGGYTF	TGTGCCAGCAGCTTACGCGGGGGGGGCGGCTACACCTTC
TRBV5-4	TRBJ1-1	.	CASSLQASMNTEAFF	TGTGCCAGCAGCCTCCAGGCCTCCATGAACACTGAAGCTTTCTTT
TRBV5-6	TRBJ1-6	.	CASSLVGGASYNSPLHF	TGTGCCAGCAGCTTGGTAGGTGGGGCCTCCTATAATTCACCCCTCCACTTT
TRBV2	TRBJ1-5	.	CASISSVGSASNQPQHF	TGTGCCAGCATCTCCTCCGTCGGGTCGGCTAGCAATCAGCCCCAGCATTTT
TRBV6-5	TRBJ2-3	.	CASSYEGNRFTDTQYF	TGTGCCAGCAGTTACGAGGGTAATAGGTTCACAGATACGCAGTATTTT
TRBV2	TRBJ1-2	TRBD1	CASSYRDRGSDDGYTF	TGTGCCAGCAGTTACCGGGACAGGGGAAGCGACGACGGCTACACCTTC
TRBV6-5	TRBJ1-4	.	CASSATATNEKLFF	TGTGCCAGCAGTGCGACAGCAACTAATGAAAAACTGTTTTTT
TRBV7-9	TRBJ2-7	.	CASSLGTMAFSYEQYF	TGTGCCAGCAGCCTCGGGACAATGGCTTTCTCCTACGAGCAGTACTTC
TRBV6-1	TRBJ2-3	TRBD1	CASRDRVADTQYF	TGTGCCAGCAGGGACAGGGTAGCAGATACGCAGTATTTT
TRBV6-4	TRBJ2-3	TRBD2	CASSESSGGTDTQYF	TGTGCCAGCAGTGAATCTAGCGGGGGAACAGATACGCAGTATTTT
TRBV5-6	TRBJ2-1	.	CASSSRNEQFF	TGTGCCAGCAGCTCTCGGAATGAGCAGTTCTTC
TRBV5-4	TRBJ2-7	.	CASSVGQTYEQYF	TGTGCCAGCAGCGTCGGACAGACCTACGAGCAGTACTTC
TRBV28	TRBJ1-4	.	CASKLVDNGEKLFF	TGTGCCAGCAAGTTGGTGGACAATGGGGAAAAACTGTTTTTT
TRBV27	TRBJ1-2	.	CASSPQGKDGYTF	TGTGCCAGCAGTCCCCAGGGGAAGGATGGCTACACCTTC
TRBV11-3	TRBJ2-7	.	CASSPYSGSYEQYF	TGTGCCAGCAGCCCGTACAGTGGTTCCTACGAGCAGTACTTC
TRBV19	TRBJ1-5	.	CASSIASTYSNQPQHF	TGTGCCAGTAGTATTGCCAGTACATATAGCAATCAGCCCCAGCATTTT
TRBV15	TRBJ1-5	TRBD1	CATSRDRPGGNQPQHF	TGTGCCACCAGCAGAGATAGGCCAGGGGGGAATCAGCCCCAGCATTTT